The rows below give T cell receptor beta chains drawn from one sample of a study of shared clonotypes between healthy human individuals. Some clones are missing from TCRdb's copy, which holds only in-frame ones; the method was immunoSEQ multiplex PCR. The sample records about 1.5 million clones, approximately 98% being singletons. The specimen was naive CD4+ T cells sorted from blood. The receptor set was obtained from a young man in good health. The CDR3 runs from the conserved cysteine through the conserved F or W. A D gene is named only where the DNA matches it firmly. A clone size is listed for some rows: how often the clone was seen (once, few, many), or a class if it is expanded.

few TRBJ1-1 - TRBV28 CASTLPGQRNTEAFF TGTGCCAGCACCCTCCCCGGACAAAGGAACACTGAAGCTTTCTTT
- TRBJ1-3 - TRBV19 CASKGSGTSSGNTIYF TGTGCCAGTAAGGGGTCGGGAACGTCCTCTGGAAACACCATATATTTT
- TRBJ2-3 TRBD1 TRBV28 CASSFWQGEQYF TGTGCCAGCAGTTTCTGGCAGGGGGAGCAGTATTTT
- TRBJ2-1 TRBD2 TRBV18 CASSGLVLREEQFF TGTGCCAGCTCGGGACTAGTACTCAGAGAGGAGCAGTTCTTC
- TRBJ2-5 TRBD1 TRBV28 CASQDPGQGISETQYF TGTGCCAGCCAAGATCCGGGACAGGGGATTTCGGAGACCCAGTACTTC
- TRBJ2-1 TRBD2 TRBV7-2 CASSLVGLANEQFF TGTGCCAGCAGCTTAGTAGGACTAGCCAATGAGCAGTTCTTC
few TRBJ2-2 - TRBV9 CASSLTLGSKSDTGELFF TGTGCCAGCAGCTTAACCCTCGGTTCGAAGAGTGACACCGGGGAGCTGTTTTTT
once TRBJ2-3 TRBD2 TRBV5-4 CASSLGSGRAAGTDTQYF TGTGCCAGCAGCTTGGGTAGCGGGAGGGCCGCTGGCACAGATACGCAGTATTTT
- TRBJ2-7 - TRBV28 CASSFLDARNEQYF TGTGCCAGCAGTTTTCTCGATGCCAGGAACGAGCAGTACTTC
- TRBJ2-1 - TRBV11-2 CASSPDPSYNEQFF TGTGCCAGCAGCCCGGACCCATCCTACAATGAGCAGTTCTTC
- TRBJ2-7 TRBD2 TRBV18 CASSPLSGVQGHEQYF TGTGCCAGCTCACCACTCAGCGGGGTCCAGGGCCACGAGCAGTACTTC
- TRBJ2-7 TRBD2 TRBV7-3 CASSSPGLAGRSEQYF TGTGCCAGCAGCTCCCCCGGGCTAGCGGGACGGAGCGAGCAGTACTTC
- TRBJ1-1 - TRBV4-1 CASSPRVITEAFF TGCGCCAGCAGCCCCAGGGTGATCACTGAAGCTTTCTTT
- TRBJ2-1 - TRBV5-4 CASSLPGNNEQFF TGTGCCAGCAGCTTGCCTGGAAACAATGAGCAGTTCTTC
once TRBJ1-1 - TRBV2 CASSRQLVNTEAFF TGTGCCAGCTCGAGACAGCTTGTGAACACTGAAGCTTTCTTT
- TRBJ1-1 - TRBV2 CASCTGGNTEAFF TGTGCCAGCTGTACAGGCGGGAACACTGAAGCTTTCTTT
- TRBJ2-5 - TRBV30 CAWSPQGSRETQYF TGTGCCTGGAGTCCCCAGGGATCACGGGAGACCCAGTACTTC
- TRBJ2-6 - TRBV4-3 CASSYYSGANVLTF TGCGCCAGCAGTTATTACTCTGGGGCCAACGTCCTGACTTTC
- TRBJ2-2 - TRBV27 CASWDPTGELFF TGTGCCAGTTGGGACCCGACCGGGGAGCTGTTTTTT
- TRBJ2-7 - TRBV5-1 CASSPPEASYEQYF TGCGCCAGCAGTCCGCCCGAGGCATCCTACGAGCAGTACTTC
- TRBJ2-2 TRBD2 TRBV2 CASTDATSGRTLNTGELFF TGTGCCAGCACCGACGCGACTAGCGGGAGGACCTTAAACACCGGGGAGCTGTTTTTT
- TRBJ2-1 - TRBV5-6 CASSIFEEQFF TGTGCCAGCAGCATCTTTGAAGAGCAGTTCTTC
once TRBJ1-5 - TRBV7-2 CASSRTGLVEHF TGTGCCAGCAGCCGAACGGGCCTCGTGGAGCATTTT
- TRBJ1-1 - TRBV6-6 CASSYGTQNTEAFF TGTGCCAGCAGTTACGGCACGCAGAACACTGAAGCTTTCTTT
- TRBJ2-1 - TRBV2 CASKGVLMDEQFF TGTGCCAGCAAGGGAGTTTTGATGGATGAGCAGTTCTTC
once TRBJ2-3 - TRBV10-3 CAISDKGRQGTDTQYF TGTGCCATCAGTGATAAGGGAAGACAGGGCACAGATACGCAGTATTTT
- TRBJ1-5 TRBD1 TRBV28 CASSHGQGNQPQHF TGTGCCAGCAGTCATGGACAGGGAAATCAGCCCCAGCATTTT
- TRBJ1-1 - TRBV7-2 CASSYGGVADTEAFF TGTGCCAGCAGCTACGGAGGGGTGGCGGACACTGAAGCTTTCTTT
once TRBJ2-5 - TRBV12-5 CASGLGVAVQETQYF TGTGCTAGTGGTTTGGGAGTGGCAGTACAAGAGACCCAGTACTTC
- TRBJ1-5 - TRBV6-6 CASGQDVSNQPQHF TGTGCCAGCGGCCAAGACGTTAGCAATCAGCCCCAGCATTTT
- TRBJ1-2 TRBD1 TRBV6-5 CASSYQAGGKGYGYTF TGTGCCAGCAGTTACCAAGCAGGGGGGAAAGGGTATGGCTACACCTTC
- TRBJ2-1 TRBD2 TRBV7-9 CASSLGSLSGPYNEQFF TGTGCCAGCAGCTTAGGGTCCCTTAGCGGGCCGTACAATGAGCAGTTCTTC
- TRBJ2-2 - TRBV5-1 CASVEFPDTGELFF TGCGCCAGCGTCGAGTTCCCGGACACCGGGGAGCTGTTTTTT